Listed here is a single T cell receptor (beta chain). Its antigen is as yet unknown. TCRdb's copy holds only in-frame clones and misses some; the assay was immunoSEQ multiplex PCR. Counted here are 150,000 to 200,000 clones, about nine tenths occurring once; the ten biggest clones make up 10%. The sample is drawn from a study of cytomegalovirus exposure and HLA in healthy donors. Notes on the study in general: Cytomegalovirus status was reportedly diagnosed by the classifier with high sensitivity and specificity. Rare TCR sequences predominated, though certain public TCRs were found in many donors.

The CDR3 is 13 residues long. Germline CDR1 MNHEY, CDR2 SVGAGI. Losses at the gene ends were 6 bases for V and 7 bases for J; bases not matched to a gene: 3. V is TRBV6-5 and J is TRBJ1-4, with 9 bases fitting TRBD1. The receptor's source is a woman between 18 and 30 years old in good health and CMV-seropositive. The sequenced sample was PBMCs. This CDR3 is CASRGTGLEKLFF. The DNA of the CDR3 is TGTGCCAGCAGAGGGACAGGGCTTGAAAAACTGTTTTTT.